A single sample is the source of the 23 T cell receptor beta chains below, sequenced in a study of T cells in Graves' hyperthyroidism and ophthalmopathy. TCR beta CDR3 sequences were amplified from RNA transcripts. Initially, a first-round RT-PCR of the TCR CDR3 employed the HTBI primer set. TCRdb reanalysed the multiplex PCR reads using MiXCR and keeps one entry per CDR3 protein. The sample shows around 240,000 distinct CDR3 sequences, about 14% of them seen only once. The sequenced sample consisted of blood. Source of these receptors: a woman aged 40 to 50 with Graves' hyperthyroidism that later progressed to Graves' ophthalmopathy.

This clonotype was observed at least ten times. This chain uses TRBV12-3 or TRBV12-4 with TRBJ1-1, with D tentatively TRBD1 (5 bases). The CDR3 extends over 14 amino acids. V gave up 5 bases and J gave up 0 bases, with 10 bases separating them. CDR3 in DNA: TGTGCCAGCAGTCAACAGGCGCTGAACACTGAAGCTTTCTTT. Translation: CASSQQALNTEAFF.

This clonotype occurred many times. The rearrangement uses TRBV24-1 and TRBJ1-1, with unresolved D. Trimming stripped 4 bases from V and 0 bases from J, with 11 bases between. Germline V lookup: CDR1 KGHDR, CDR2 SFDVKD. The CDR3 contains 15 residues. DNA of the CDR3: TGTGCCACCAGTGACTCCCGGGATATGAACACTGAAGCTTTCTTT. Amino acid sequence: CATSDSRDMNTEAFF.

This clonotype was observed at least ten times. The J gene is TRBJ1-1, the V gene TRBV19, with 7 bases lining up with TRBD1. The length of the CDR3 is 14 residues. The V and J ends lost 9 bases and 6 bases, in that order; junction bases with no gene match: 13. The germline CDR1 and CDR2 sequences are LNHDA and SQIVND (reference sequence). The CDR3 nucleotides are TGTGCCAGCAGAGGCCAGGGGGTGGTCGCTGAAGCTTTCTTT. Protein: CASRGQGVVAEAFF.

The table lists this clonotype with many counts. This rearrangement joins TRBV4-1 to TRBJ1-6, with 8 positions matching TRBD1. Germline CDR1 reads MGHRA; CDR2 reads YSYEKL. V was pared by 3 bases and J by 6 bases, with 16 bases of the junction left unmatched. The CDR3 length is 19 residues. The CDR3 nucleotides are TGCGCCAGCAGCCAGCGCGTGAGACAGGGGATAGGGGTTAATTCACCCCTCCACTTT. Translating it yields CASSQRVRQGIGVNSPLHF.

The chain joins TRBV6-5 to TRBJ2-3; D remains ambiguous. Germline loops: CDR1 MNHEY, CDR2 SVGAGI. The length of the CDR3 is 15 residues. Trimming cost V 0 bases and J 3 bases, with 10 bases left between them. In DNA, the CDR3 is TGTGCCAGCAGTTACTCCGAGGACCGAACAGATACGCAGTATTTT. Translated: CASSYSEDRTDTQYF.

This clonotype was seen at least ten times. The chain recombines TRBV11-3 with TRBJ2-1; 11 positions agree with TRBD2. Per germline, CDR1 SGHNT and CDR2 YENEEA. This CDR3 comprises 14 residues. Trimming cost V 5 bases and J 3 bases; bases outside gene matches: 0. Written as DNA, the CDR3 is TGTGCCAGCAGCACTAGCGGGGGCTACAATGAGCAGTTCTTC. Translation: CASSTSGGYNEQFF.

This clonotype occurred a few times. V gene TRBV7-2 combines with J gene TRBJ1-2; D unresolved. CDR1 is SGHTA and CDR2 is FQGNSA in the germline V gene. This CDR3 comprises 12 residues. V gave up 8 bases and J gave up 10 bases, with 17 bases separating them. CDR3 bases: TGTGCCAGCTCCCGTCGGGTGGACGACTACACCTTC. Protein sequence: CASSRRVDDYTF.

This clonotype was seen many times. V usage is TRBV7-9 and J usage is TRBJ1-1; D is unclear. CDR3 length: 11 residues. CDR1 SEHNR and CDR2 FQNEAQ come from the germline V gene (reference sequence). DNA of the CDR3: TGTGCAGCTGAGGGGAACACTGAAGCTTTCTTT. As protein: CAAEGNTEAFF.

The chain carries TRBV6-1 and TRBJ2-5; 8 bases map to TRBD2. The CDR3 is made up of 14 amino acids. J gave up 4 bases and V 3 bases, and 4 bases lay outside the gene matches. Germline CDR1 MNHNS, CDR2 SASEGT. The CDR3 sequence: CASSDSLAGETQYF. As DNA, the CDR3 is TGTGCCAGCAGTGACTCGCTAGCGGGAGAGACCCAGTACTTC.

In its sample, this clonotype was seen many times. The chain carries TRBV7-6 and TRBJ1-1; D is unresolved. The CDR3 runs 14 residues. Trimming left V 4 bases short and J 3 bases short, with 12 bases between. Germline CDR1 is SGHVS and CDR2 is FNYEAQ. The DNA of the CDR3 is TGTGCCAGCAGCTCTCTCGGCCAATACACTGAAGCTTTCTTT. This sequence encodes CASSSLGQYTEAFF.

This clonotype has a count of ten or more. CDR3 in amino acids: CASSYNRVADTEAFF. The CDR3, as DNA: TGCGCCAGCAGCTATAACAGGGTGGCGGACACTGAAGCTTTCTTT. The chain has TRBV5-1 and TRBJ1-1, with a possible D match to TRBD1 (6 bases). Deletions cut 3 bases from V and 3 bases from J, with 15 bases between. CDR1 is SGHRS, CDR2 YFSETQ, per germline. The CDR3 runs to 15 residues.

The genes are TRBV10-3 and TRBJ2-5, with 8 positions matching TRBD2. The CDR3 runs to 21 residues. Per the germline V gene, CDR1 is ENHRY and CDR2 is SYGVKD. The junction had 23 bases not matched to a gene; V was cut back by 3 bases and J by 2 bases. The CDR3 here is CAISDGDTSGSGLHFQETQYF. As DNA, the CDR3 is TGTGCCATCAGTGATGGGGATACTAGCGGTAGCGGCTTACACTTTCAAGAGACCCAGTACTTC.

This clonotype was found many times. The CDR3 sequence: CAWNLAGGGEQYF. CDR3 nucleotide sequence: TGTGCCTGGAACCTGGCAGGCGGGGGCGAGCAGTACTTC. V is TRBV30 and J is TRBJ2-7, with TRBD2 identical over 7 bases. This CDR3 has 13 amino acids. V dropped 4 bases and J dropped 6; count of bases not matched to a gene: 9. CDR1 is GTSNPN, CDR2 SVGIG, per germline (reference sequence). Full variable domain (remainder filled in from reference TRBV30 and TRBJ2-7): SQTIHQWPATLVQPVGSPLSLECTVEGTSNPNLYWYRQAAGRGLQLLFYSVGIGQISSEVPQNLSASRPQDRQFILSSKKLLLSDSGFYLCAWNLAGGGEQYFGPGTRLTVT.

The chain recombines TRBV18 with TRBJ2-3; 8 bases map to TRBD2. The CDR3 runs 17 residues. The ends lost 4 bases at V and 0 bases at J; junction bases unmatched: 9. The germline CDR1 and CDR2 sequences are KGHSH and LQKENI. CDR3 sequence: CASSRQEREWSTDTQYF. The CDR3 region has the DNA TGTGCCAGCTCACGACAAGAGCGGGAGTGGAGCACAGATACGCAGTATTTT.

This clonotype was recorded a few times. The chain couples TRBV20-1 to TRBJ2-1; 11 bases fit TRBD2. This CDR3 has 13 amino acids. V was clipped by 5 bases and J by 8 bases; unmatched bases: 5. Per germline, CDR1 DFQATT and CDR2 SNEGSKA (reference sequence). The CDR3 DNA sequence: TGCAGTGCTGGTAGCGGGAGGGCGGATGAGCAGTTCTTC. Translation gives CSAGSGRADEQFF.

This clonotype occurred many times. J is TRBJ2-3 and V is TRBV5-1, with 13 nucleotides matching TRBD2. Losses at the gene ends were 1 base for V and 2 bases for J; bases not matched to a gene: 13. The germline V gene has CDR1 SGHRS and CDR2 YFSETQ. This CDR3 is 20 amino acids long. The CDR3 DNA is TGCGCCAGCAGCTTGTCAGGAGACTCCGGGACTAGCGGGGTCACAGATACGCAGTATTTT. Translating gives CASSLSGDSGTSGVTDTQYF.

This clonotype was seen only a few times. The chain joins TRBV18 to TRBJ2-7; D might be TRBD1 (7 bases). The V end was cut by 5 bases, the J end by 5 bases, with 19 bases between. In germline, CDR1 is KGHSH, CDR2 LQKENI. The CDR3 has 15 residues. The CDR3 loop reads CASSRTQGDFDEQYF. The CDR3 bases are TGTGCCAGCTCAAGAACTCAGGGGGACTTCGACGAGCAGTACTTC.

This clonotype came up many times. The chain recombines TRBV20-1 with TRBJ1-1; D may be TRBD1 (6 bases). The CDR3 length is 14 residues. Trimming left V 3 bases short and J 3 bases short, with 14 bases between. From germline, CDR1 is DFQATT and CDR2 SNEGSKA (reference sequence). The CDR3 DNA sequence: TGCAGTGCTAGCCCGGACAGTGCGGACACTGAAGCTTTCTTT. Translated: CSASPDSADTEAFF.

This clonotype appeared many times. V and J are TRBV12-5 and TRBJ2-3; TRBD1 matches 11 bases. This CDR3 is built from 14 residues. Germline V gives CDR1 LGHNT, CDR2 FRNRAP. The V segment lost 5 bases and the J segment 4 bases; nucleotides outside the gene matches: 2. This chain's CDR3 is CASGLGQGADTQYF. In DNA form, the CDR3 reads TGTGCTAGTGGTCTGGGACAGGGGGCAGATACGCAGTATTTT.

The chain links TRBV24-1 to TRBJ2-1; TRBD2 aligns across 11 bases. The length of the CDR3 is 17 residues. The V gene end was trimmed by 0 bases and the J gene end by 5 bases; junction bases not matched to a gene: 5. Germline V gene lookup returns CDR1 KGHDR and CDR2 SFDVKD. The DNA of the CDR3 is TGTGCCACCAGTGATTTGAAGACTAGCGGGAACAACAATGAGCAGTTCTTC. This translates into CATSDLKTSGNNNEQFF.

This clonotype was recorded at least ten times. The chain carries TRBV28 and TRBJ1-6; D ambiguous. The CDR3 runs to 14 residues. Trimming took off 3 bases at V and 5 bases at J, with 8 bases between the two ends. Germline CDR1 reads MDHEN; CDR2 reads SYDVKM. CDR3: CASSFGTDNSPLHF. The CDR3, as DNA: TGTGCCAGCAGTTTCGGAACAGATAATTCACCCCTCCACTTT.

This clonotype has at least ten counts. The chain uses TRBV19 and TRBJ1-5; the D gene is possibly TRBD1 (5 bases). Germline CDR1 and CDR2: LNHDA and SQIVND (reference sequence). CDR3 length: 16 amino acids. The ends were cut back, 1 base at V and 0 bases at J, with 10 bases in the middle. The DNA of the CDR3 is TGTGCCAGTAGTATAGCCGGACAACATAGCAATCAGCCCCAGCATTTT. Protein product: CASSIAGQHSNQPQHF.

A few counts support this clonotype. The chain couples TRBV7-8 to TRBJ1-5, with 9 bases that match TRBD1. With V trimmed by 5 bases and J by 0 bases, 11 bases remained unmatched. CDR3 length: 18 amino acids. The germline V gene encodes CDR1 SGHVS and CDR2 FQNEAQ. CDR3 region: CASSPSPGTGFSNQPQHF. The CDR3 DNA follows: TGTGCCAGCAGCCCGAGTCCCGGGACAGGGTTTAGCAATCAGCCCCAGCATTTT.